Described below is a single T cell receptor beta chain sequence and its context. Its antigen remains unidentified. The record originates from a study of T cells in Graves' hyperthyroidism and ophthalmopathy. The CDR3 is made up of 17 amino acids. The V gene's germline CDR1 is SGHVS and CDR2 FNYEAQ. After removal of 2 bases from V and 5 bases from J, the junction contained 13 bases not matched to a gene. Whole-study results and caveats: Most thyroid clonotypes that were expanded above 0.001 also turned up in blood. Ophthalmopathy got predicted by the model a median roughly 6.4 months before its onset. Using 13 V-J features, a model discriminated ophthalmopathy from stable hyperthyroidism.

TCR beta CDR3 regions were amplified from RNA transcripts. The TCR CDR3 was amplified in a first-round RT-PCR using the HTBI primer set. TCRdb re-called the multiplex PCR reads through MiXCR, storing one row per CDR3 protein. The sample has 85,000 to 110,000 distinct CDR3 sequences, approximately 50% seen once. The clonotype comes from a man between 40 and 49 years old with Graves' hyperthyroidism. The sample comprised blood. This chain joins TRBV7-6 and TRBJ1-2, with 8 bases fitting TRBD1. CDR3 protein: CASSLIAGDRSRYGYTF. The CDR3 DNA sequence: TGTGCCAGCAGCTTAATCGCTGGGGACAGGTCTCGATATGGCTACACCTTC.